What follows are 19 T cell receptor beta chains derived from one specimen sequenced in a study of blood T cell repertoires in COVID-19. TCRdb keeps only in-frame clones here, not all; method: immunoSEQ multiplex PCR. The sample shows roughly 69,000 clones, around 80% of them seen only once. What was sequenced was peripheral blood. The receptors derive from a woman aged 45-59 years with acute or convalescent COVID-19.

V usage is TRBV2 and J usage is TRBJ2-3, with 10 bases aligning to TRBD2. Losses at the gene ends were 5 bases for V and 4 bases for J; bases not matched to a gene: 6. The CDR3 has 15 amino acids. Germline CDR1 SNHLY, CDR2 FYNNEI. CDR3 nucleotide sequence: TGTGCCAGCAGTTACGTGGGGACTAGCGCAGATACGCAGTATTTT. Its protein product is CASSYVGTSADTQYF.

The rearrangement joins TRBV2 to TRBJ1-1; tentatively, D is TRBD1 (5 bases). CDR3 size: 14 residues. The V end lost 5 bases, the J end lost 4 bases, and 14 bases lay between the germline ends. CDR1 is SNHLY and CDR2 is FYNNEI in the germline V gene. CDR3 nucleotides: TGTGCCAGCAGTATTCAGGGTGGTAGCACTGAAGCTTTCTTT. Translation: CASSIQGGSTEAFF.

The rearrangement links TRBV6-5 to TRBJ2-1; 14 positions match TRBD2. With 6 bases clipped from V and 9 bases from J, the junction kept 7 bases outside the gene matches. Germline V gives CDR1 MNHEY, CDR2 SVGAGI. The CDR3 runs to 15 residues. CDR3 amino acids: CASRVGGLAGGEQFF. DNA for the CDR3: TGTGCCAGCAGAGTCGGCGGACTAGCGGGAGGTGAGCAGTTCTTC.

In its sample, this clone was seen a few times. V and J are TRBV5-1 and TRBJ1-1, with D uncertain. The CDR3 has 13 residues. The germline gives CDR1 SGHRS, CDR2 YFSETQ. The V gene lost 4 bases and the J gene lost 0 bases, with 7 bases spanning the gap. The CDR3 loop reads CASSAIVNTEAFF. In nucleotides, the CDR3 is TGCGCCAGCAGCGCGATAGTGAACACTGAAGCTTTCTTT.

The V gene is TRBV7-2, the J gene TRBJ1-6; 8 bases are shared with TRBD1. J was trimmed by 4 bases and V by 4 bases; bases with no gene match: 12. The CDR3 is 18 residues long. Germline V lookup: CDR1 SGHTA, CDR2 FQGNSA. In DNA, the CDR3 is TGTGCCAGCAGCTCCTACTTACAGGGGGGATCTTATAATTCACCCCTCCACTTT. Encoded protein: CASSSYLQGGSYNSPLHF.

The chain combines TRBV5-1 with TRBJ2-3; 11 nucleotides agree with TRBD2. The CDR3 length is 17 residues. CDR1 is SGHRS and CDR2 is YFSETQ in the germline V gene. With V trimmed by 0 bases and J by 5 bases, 8 bases remained unmatched. The CDR3 DNA sequence: TGCGCCAGCAGCTTGGCGGTTAGCGGGGGGGCCCTAGATACGCAGTATTTT. It specifies CASSLAVSGGALDTQYF.

This sequence joins TRBV5-1 and TRBJ1-2; no reliable D call. CDR1 SGHRS and CDR2 YFSETQ come from the germline V gene. Between the trimmed V and J ends, which lost 0 bases and 7 bases, there was a span of 10 bases. The CDR3 has 13 amino acids. The CDR3 DNA reads TGCGCCAGCAGCTTGGCCGAGGTCTTTGGCTACACCTTC. Its protein is CASSLAEVFGYTF.

This chain uses TRBV12-3 or TRBV12-4 with TRBJ2-5; D ambiguous. The CDR3 consists of 13 residues. V was pared by 3 bases and J by 5 bases, with 10 bases between. CDR3 in DNA: TGTGCCAGCAGTTTCTTGGTCGGGGAGACCCAGTACTTC. Translated: CASSFLVGETQYF.

For the CDR3, the DNA is TGTGCCAGCTCGCGGACAGAGGGCTCTGGAAACACCATATATTTT. The encoded protein is CASSRTEGSGNTIYF. The J gene is TRBJ1-3, the V gene TRBV18; maybe TRBD1 (6 bases). Trimming shortened V by 6 bases and J by 0 bases, and 12 bases separated the two germline ends. The CDR3 has 15 amino acids. Germline V gene data show CDR1 as KGHSH and CDR2 as LQKENI.

The genes are TRBV15 and TRBJ2-5; 11 positions match TRBD2. Germline CDR1 is LNHNV and CDR2 is YYDKDF (reference sequence). J was trimmed by 4 bases and V by 0 bases; bases with no gene match: 7. CDR3 size: 17 residues. The CDR3, as DNA: TGTGCCACCAGCAGAGACCCATTTAGCGGGAGGGGAGAGACCCAGTACTTC. This translates into CATSRDPFSGRGETQYF.

V usage is TRBV19 and J usage is TRBJ1-6; D not resolved. This CDR3 contains 14 residues. Per the germline V gene, CDR1 is LNHDA and CDR2 is SQIVND (reference sequence). Trimming removed 4 bases from V and 5 bases from J, with 9 bases in between. CDR3 in amino acids: CASSRLGNNSPLHF. The CDR3 DNA sequence: TGTGCCAGTAGTAGGCTTGGTAATAATTCACCCCTCCACTTT.

This chain links TRBV7-2 with TRBJ2-7; 11 bases align to TRBD2. The V and J ends lost 5 bases and 7 bases, in that order; junction bases with no gene match: 19. The length of the CDR3 is 18 residues. The germline V gene encodes CDR1 SGHTA and CDR2 FQGNSA. CDR3 protein: CASSASNPRLAGQMEQYF. CDR3 DNA: TGTGCCAGCAGCGCCTCAAACCCCCGACTAGCGGGGCAAATGGAGCAGTACTTC.

The rearrangement joins TRBV6-5 to TRBJ1-2, with D perhaps TRBD1 (5 bases). Germline V gene lookup returns CDR1 MNHEY and CDR2 SVGAGI. The CDR3 covers 13 residues. The V end was cut by 10 bases, the J end by 0 bases, with 12 bases between. In DNA form, the CDR3 reads TGTGCCACATGGGACTTCGCTAACTATGGCTACACCTTC. Amino acids: CATWDFANYGYTF.

V is TRBV13 and J is TRBJ2-1; the D is unclear. The CDR3 is 13 amino acids. The V gene's germline CDR1 is PRHDT and CDR2 FYEKMQ (reference sequence). The V and J ends lost 1 base and 6 bases respectively, with 7 bases between them. CDR3: CASSLVPVNEQFF. The CDR3 nucleotides read TGTGCCAGCAGCTTAGTTCCGGTCAATGAGCAGTTCTTC.

The chain uses TRBV7-2 and TRBJ2-1; 7 bases line up with TRBD1. CDR1 and CDR2 (germline): SGHTA, FQGNSA. The CDR3 extends over 14 amino acids. V lost 6 bases, J lost 5 bases, and 7 bases stayed unmatched. CDR3 protein: CASSKRTGHNEQFF. DNA of the CDR3: TGTGCCAGCAGTAAGCGGACAGGACACAATGAGCAGTTCTTC.

The gene calls are TRBV2 and TRBJ2-2; no definite D call. V lost 7 bases and J lost 8, with 8 bases in between. Looked up from germline, CDR1 is SNHLY and CDR2 is FYNNEI. CDR3 length: 11 amino acids. The CDR3 protein is CASNIQGELFF. CDR3 sequence (DNA): TGTGCCAGCAATATACAGGGGGAGCTGTTTTTT.

The chain joins TRBV12-3 or TRBV12-4 to TRBJ1-5; TRBD1 might be the D (5 bases). V lost 5 bases and J lost 5, with 10 bases in between. This CDR3 is 13 amino acids long. The CDR3: CASSTDMYQPQHF. As DNA, the CDR3 is TGTGCCAGCAGTACGGACATGTATCAGCCCCAGCATTTT.

This clone was seen only once. V and J are TRBV3-1 (or the pseudogene TRBV3-2) and TRBJ2-1; D is uncertain. V lost 3 bases, J lost 5 bases, and 8 bases lay in between. Germline V gene data show CDR1 as LGHDT and CDR2 as YNNKEL (reference sequence). The CDR3 covers 13 residues. CDR3 loop: CASSQQAHNEQFF. The CDR3 DNA reads as TGTGCCAGCAGCCAGCAGGCTCACAATGAGCAGTTCTTC.

The V and J genes are TRBV5-4 and TRBJ2-7; the D is unclear. Germline CDR1 is SGHNT and CDR2 is YYREEE (reference sequence). CDR3 length: 13 amino acids. The germline V and J ends were trimmed by 5 bases and 2 bases, with 11 bases remaining between them. DNA for the CDR3: TGTGCCAGCAGTCCCGGGTTGGCCTACGAGCAGTACTTC. Encoded protein: CASSPGLAYEQYF.